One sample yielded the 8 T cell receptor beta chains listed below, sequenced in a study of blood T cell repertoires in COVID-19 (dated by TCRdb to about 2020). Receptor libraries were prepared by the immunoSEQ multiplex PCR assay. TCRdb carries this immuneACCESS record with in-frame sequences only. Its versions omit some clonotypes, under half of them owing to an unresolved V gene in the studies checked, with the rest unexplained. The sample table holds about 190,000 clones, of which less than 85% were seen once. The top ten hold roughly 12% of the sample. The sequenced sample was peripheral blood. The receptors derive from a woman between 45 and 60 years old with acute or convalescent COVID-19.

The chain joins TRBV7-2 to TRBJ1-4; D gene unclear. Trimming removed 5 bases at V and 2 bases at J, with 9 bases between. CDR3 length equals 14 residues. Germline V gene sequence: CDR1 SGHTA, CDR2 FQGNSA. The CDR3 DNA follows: TGTGCCAGCAGCACCGGAGGGACTAATGAAAAACTGTTTTTT. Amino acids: CASSTGGTNEKLFF.

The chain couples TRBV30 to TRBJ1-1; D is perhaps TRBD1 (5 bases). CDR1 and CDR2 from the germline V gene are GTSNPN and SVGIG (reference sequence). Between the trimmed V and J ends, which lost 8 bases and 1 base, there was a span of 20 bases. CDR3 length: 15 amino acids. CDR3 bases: TGTGCCGCTGTCTCCGGGGGTAGGCCGAACACTGAAGCTTTCTTT. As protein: CAAVSGGRPNTEAFF.

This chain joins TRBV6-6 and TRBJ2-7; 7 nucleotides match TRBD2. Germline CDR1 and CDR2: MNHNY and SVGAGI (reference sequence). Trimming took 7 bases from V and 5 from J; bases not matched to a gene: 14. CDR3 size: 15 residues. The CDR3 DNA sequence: TGTGCCAGCACCTTCCGGGCGGCGGGAGAGAACGAGCAGTACTTC. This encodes CASTFRAAGENEQYF.

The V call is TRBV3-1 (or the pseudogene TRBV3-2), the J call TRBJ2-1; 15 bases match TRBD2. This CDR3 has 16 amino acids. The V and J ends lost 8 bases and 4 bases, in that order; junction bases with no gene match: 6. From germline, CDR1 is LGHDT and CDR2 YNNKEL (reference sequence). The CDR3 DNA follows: TGTGCCAGCGGGACTAGCGGGGGGCCTCGTTACAATGAGCAGTTCTTC. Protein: CASGTSGGPRYNEQFF.

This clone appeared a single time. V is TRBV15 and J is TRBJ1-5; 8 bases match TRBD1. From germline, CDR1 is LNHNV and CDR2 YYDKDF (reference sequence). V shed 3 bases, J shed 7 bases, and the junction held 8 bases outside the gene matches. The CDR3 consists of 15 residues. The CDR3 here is CATSSFGQGWQPQHF. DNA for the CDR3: TGTGCCACCAGCAGTTTCGGACAGGGCTGGCAGCCCCAGCATTTT.

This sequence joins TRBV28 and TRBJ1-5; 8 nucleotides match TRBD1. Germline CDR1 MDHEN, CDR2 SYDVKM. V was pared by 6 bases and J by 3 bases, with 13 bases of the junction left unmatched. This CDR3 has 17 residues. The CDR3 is CASSPPRRTGINQPQHF. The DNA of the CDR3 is TGTGCCAGCAGCCCCCCCCGCCGGACAGGGATCAATCAGCCCCAGCATTTT.

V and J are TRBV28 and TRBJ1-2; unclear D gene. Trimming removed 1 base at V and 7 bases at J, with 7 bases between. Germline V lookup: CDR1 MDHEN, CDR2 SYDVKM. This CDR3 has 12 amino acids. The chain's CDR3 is CASSLSRLGYTF. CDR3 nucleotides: TGTGCCAGCAGTTTATCCAGACTTGGCTACACCTTC.

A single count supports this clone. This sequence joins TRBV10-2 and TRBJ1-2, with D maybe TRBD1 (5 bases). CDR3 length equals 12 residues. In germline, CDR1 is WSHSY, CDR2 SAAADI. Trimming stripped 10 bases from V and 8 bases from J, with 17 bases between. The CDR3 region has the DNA TGCGCCACCAAACCCAGGGAAGGCGGCTACACCTTC. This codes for CATKPREGGYTF.